This T cell receptor (beta chain) came from a study of beta chain features in type 1 diabetes. About the research overall: Patients looked much like healthy donors when it came to age, gender and cell yields. In all, around 99 million sorted cells from all samples were analyzed. General study points: Patients and controls would share equally any PCR tilt toward shorter templates.

Trimming removed 3 bases from V and 1 base from J; junction bases left unmatched: 4. The germline V gene encodes CDR1 KGHSH and CDR2 LQKENI. The CDR3 spans 15 residues. The investigators reverse transcribed all of the isolated RNA, so they sequenced expressed TCRB transcripts. Method: immunoSEQ multiplex PCR; TCRdb's copy keeps in-frame clones and lacks some. Seen here are under 400,000 clones, around a fifth observed once, and the top ten hold roughly 0.045%. This clone was observed a handful of times. The target antigen is unknown. The chain combines TRBV18 with TRBJ1-1, with 8 bases identical to TRBD1. This sequence was found in a woman aged 18-29 years in good health. The sequencing sample was made of naive CD4+ T cells from blood. The CDR3 reads CASSPLGQANTEAFF. In DNA form, the CDR3 reads TGTGCCAGCTCACCTCTGGGACAGGCGAACACTGAAGCTTTCTTT. The complete variable domain, with remaining parts taken from reference TRBV18 and TRBJ1-1, reads NAGVMQNPRHLVRRRGQEARLRCSPMKGHSHVYWYRQLPEEGLKFMVYLQKENIIDESGMPKERFSAEFPKEGPSILRIQQVVRGDSAAYFCASSPLGQANTEAFFGQGTRLTVV.